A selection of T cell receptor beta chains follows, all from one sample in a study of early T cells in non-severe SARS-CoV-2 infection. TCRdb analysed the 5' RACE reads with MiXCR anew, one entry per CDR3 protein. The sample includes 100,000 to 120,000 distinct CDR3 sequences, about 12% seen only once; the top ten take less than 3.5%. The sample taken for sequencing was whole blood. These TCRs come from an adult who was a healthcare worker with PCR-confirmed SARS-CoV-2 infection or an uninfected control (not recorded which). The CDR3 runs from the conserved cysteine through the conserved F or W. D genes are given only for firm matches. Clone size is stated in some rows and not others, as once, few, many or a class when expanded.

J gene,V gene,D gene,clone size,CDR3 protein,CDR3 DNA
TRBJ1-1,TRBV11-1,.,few,CASSAGGPNTEAFF,TGTGCCAGCAGTGCCGGCGGACCAAACACTGAAGCTTTCTTT
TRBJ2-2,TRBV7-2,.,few,CASSIRRTGELFF,TGTGCCAGCAGCATCCGTAGGACCGGGGAGCTGTTTTTT
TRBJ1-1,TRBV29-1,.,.,CSGRTGTKNTEAFF,TGCAGCGGTCGCACCGGGACAAAGAACACTGAAGCTTTCTTT
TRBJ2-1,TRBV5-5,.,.,CASSLRDTRPDGQFF,TGTGCCAGCAGCTTACGGGACACCCGACCTGACGGGCAGTTCTTC
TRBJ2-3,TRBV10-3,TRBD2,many,CATRAPRGGQDTQYF,TGTGCCACCAGAGCCCCCCGGGGGGGCCAAGATACGCAGTATTTT
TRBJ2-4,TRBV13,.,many,CASSSTPKAQASWKNIQYF,TGTGCCAGCAGCTCGACACCGAAAGCCCAGGCTAGTTGGAAAAACATTCAGTACTTC
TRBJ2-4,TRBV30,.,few,CAWSWTDLAKNIQYF,TGTGCCTGGAGTTGGACAGACTTAGCCAAAAACATTCAGTACTTC
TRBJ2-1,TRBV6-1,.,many,CASSRQAGLRNEQFF,TGTGCCAGCAGTCGTCAGGCCGGGTTGAGGAATGAGCAGTTCTTC
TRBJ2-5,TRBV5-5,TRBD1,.,CASINRGRETQYF,TGTGCCAGCATCAATAGGGGGCGAGAGACCCAGTACTTC
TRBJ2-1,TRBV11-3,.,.,CASSLEGVSNEQFF,TGTGCCAGCAGCTTAGAGGGGGTATCCAATGAGCAGTTCTTC
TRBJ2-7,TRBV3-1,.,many,CASSYTGRAYEQYF,TGTGCCAGCAGCTATACGGGACGGGCCTACGAGCAGTACTTC
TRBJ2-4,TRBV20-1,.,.,CSARRGRVKNIQYF,TGCAGTGCTAGAAGAGGCAGGGTAAAAAACATTCAGTACTTC
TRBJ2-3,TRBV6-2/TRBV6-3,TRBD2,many,CASRSGGGASFDTQYF,TGTGCCAGCAGGAGTGGCGGGGGGGCTTCTTTTGATACGCAGTATTTT
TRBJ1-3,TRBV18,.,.,CASSPPAGAGNTIYF,TGTGCCAGCTCACCACCGGCAGGGGCTGGAAACACCATATATTTT
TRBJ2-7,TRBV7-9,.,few,CASSLETADDEQYF,TGTGCCAGCAGCTTAGAGACTGCCGACGACGAGCAGTACTTC
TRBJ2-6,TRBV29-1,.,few,CSVENPGVTSSGANVLTF,TGCAGCGTTGAAAACCCGGGGGTAACTTCCTCTGGGGCCAACGTCCTGACTTTC
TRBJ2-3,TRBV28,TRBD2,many,CASSSLAGGADTQYF,TGTGCCAGCAGTTCCTTAGCGGGGGGGGCGGATACGCAGTATTTT
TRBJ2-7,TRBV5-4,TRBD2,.,CASSWGTSLVQYF,TGTGCCAGCAGCTGGGGGACTAGCTTAGTGCAGTACTTC
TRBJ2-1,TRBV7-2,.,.,CASSPPGGWNEQFF,TGTGCCAGCAGCCCTCCGGGGGGCTGGAATGAGCAGTTCTTC
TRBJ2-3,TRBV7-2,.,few,CASSLLHSNRDTQYF,TGTGCCAGCAGCTTACTACATTCCAATCGCGATACGCAGTATTTT
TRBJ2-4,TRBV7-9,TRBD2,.,CASSLGVTSGLAKNIQYF,TGTGCCAGCAGCTTGGGGGTGACTAGCGGATTAGCCAAAAACATTCAGTACTTC
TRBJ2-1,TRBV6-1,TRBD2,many,CASREGRTSGSRSYNEQFF,TGTGCCAGCAGGGAAGGGAGGACTAGCGGGAGTCGTTCCTACAATGAGCAGTTCTTC
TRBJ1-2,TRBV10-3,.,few,CAISEGNYGYTF,TGTGCCATCAGTGAGGGGAACTATGGCTACACCTTC
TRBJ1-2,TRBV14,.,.,CASSQGGVGGSNYGYTF,TGTGCCAGCAGCCAAGGAGGTGTGGGAGGATCAAACTATGGCTACACCTTC
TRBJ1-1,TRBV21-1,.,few,CASSKEGNRPTEAFF,TGTGCCAGCAGCAAAGAGGGAAATAGACCCACTGAAGCTTTCTTT
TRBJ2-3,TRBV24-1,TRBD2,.,CATSDPAGGTDTQYF,TGTGCCACCAGTGATCCAGCGGGGGGCACAGATACGCAGTATTTT
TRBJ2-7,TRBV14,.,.,CASSLGGGPLEQYF,TGTGCCAGCAGCCTCGGGGGTGGGCCCCTCGAGCAGTACTTC
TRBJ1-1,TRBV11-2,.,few,CASSSTGNKMNTEAFF,TGTGCCAGCAGCTCGACGGGCAATAAGATGAACACTGAAGCTTTCTTT
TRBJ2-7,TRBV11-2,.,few,CASSARTAALVRSDEQYF,TGTGCCAGCAGTGCCAGAACGGCGGCGCTCGTTCGGTCCGACGAGCAGTACTTC
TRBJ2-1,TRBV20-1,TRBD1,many,CSARGTVRYNEQFF,TGCAGCGCAAGAGGGACAGTAAGATACAATGAGCAGTTCTTC
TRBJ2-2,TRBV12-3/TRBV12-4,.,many,CATRRAGGELFF,TGTGCCACCCGTCGGGCCGGCGGGGAGCTGTTTTTT
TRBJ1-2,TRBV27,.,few,CASSSLLGSYGYTF,TGTGCCAGCAGTTCCCTCCTGGGGAGCTATGGCTACACCTTC
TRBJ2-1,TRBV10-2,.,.,CASSESPSNEQFF,TGCGCCAGCAGTGAGTCCCCCAGCAATGAGCAGTTCTTC
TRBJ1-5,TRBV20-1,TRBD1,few,CSAQREGATANQPQHF,TGCAGTGCTCAGAGAGAGGGGGCGACTGCCAATCAGCCCCAGCATTTT
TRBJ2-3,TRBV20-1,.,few,CRVGGDTQYF,TGCAGGGTGGGCGGAGATACGCAGTATTTT
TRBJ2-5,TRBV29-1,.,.,CSAEGWANQETQYF,TGCAGCGCTGAAGGGTGGGCCAACCAAGAGACCCAGTACTTC
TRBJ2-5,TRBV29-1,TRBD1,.,CSLVRTGAEETQYF,TGCAGCCTTGTCCGGACAGGGGCTGAAGAGACCCAGTACTTC
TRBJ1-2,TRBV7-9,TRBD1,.,CASSLGGQGLYGYTF,TGTGCCAGCAGCTTAGGGGGACAGGGTCTCTATGGCTACACCTTC
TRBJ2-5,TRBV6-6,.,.,CASSSPGLEETQYF,TGTGCCAGCAGTTCCCCGGGACTGGAAGAGACCCAGTACTTC
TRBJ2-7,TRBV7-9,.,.,CASSGREGASEQYF,TGTGCCAGCAGTGGGAGGGAGGGGGCCAGCGAGCAGTACTTC
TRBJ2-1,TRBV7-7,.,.,CASSLETPSASSYNEQFF,TGTGCTAGCAGCTTAGAGACCCCTAGCGCGAGCTCCTACAATGAGCAGTTCTTC
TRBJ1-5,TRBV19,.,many,CASKPRADQPQHF,TGTGCCAGTAAGCCCAGGGCGGATCAGCCCCAGCATTTT
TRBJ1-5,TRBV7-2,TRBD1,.,CASSLIGGTGFQPQHF,TGTGCCAGCAGCTTGATCGGCGGGACAGGGTTTCAGCCCCAGCATTTT
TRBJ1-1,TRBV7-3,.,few,CASSLKARDEAFF,TGTGCCAGCAGCTTAAAGGCAAGGGATGAAGCTTTCTTT